The 30 T cell receptor beta chains below were found in one sample sequenced in a study of Ad26.COV2.S vaccination and SARS-CoV-2 variants. Clones were sequenced by immunoSEQ multiplex PCR, and TCRdb holds only the in-frame ones, with some missing. Here the sample spans some 180,000 clones, 87% being singletons. The sequencing here drew on peripheral blood, taken after recovery from COVID-19. All receptors come from a human donor who had recovered from COVID-19.

This chain links TRBV2 with TRBJ1-6; possibly TRBD1 for D (5 bases). Trimming pared 0 bases from V and 8 bases from J, leaving 14 bases between. The CDR3 covers 16 residues. Germline loops: CDR1 SNHLY, CDR2 FYNNEI. The CDR3 nucleotides are TGTGCCAGCAGTGAAGCGCTACAGGCATACCATTCACCCCTCCACTTT. Protein: CASSEALQAYHSPLHF.

The rearrangement uses TRBV7-9 and TRBJ2-5; 16 nucleotides match TRBD2. The CDR3 runs to 18 residues. V trimming: 4 bases; J trimming: 4 bases; junction bases outside the gene matches: 9. The V gene's germline CDR1 is SEHNR and CDR2 FQNEAQ (reference sequence). CDR3 region: CASSSGLAGGPGRETQYF. CDR3 bases: TGTGCCAGCAGCTCGGGACTAGCGGGGGGGCCAGGTAGAGAGACCCAGTACTTC.

The chain links TRBV9 to TRBJ1-2, with a tentative D call TRBD1 (5 bases). The germline V gene has CDR1 SGDLS and CDR2 YYNGEE. V shed 0 bases and J shed 8 bases, with 17 bases lying between them. CDR3 length equals 15 residues. CDR3 DNA: TGTGCCAGCAGCGTAGAGGTCGGGGGGTTGATGGGCTACACCTTC. This codes for CASSVEVGGLMGYTF.

This chain uses TRBV5-1 with TRBJ1-4; no firm D call. Germline CDR1 SGHRS, CDR2 YFSETQ. V lost 4 bases, J lost 0 bases, and 13 bases lay in between. The length of the CDR3 is 16 residues. The CDR3 spells CASSPAGGATNEKLFF. CDR3 DNA: TGCGCCAGCAGCCCAGCCGGTGGTGCAACTAATGAAAAACTGTTTTTT.

The rearrangement uses TRBV19 and TRBJ2-3; D not certain. The CDR3 length is 13 residues. With 5 bases removed from V and 2 bases from J, the gap between germline ends came to 8 bases. Germline-derived CDR1 and CDR2 are LNHDA and SQIVND (reference sequence). CDR3 region: CASSPSNTDTQYF. The CDR3 region has the DNA TGTGCCAGTAGTCCCTCGAACACAGATACGCAGTATTTT.

The sample holds a few counts of this clone. The chain carries TRBV6-5 and TRBJ1-4; D ambiguous. Germline CDR1 and CDR2: MNHEY and SVGAGI. The CDR3 consists of 12 residues. V shed 7 bases and J shed 14 bases, with 17 bases lying between them. This CDR3 reads CASTSSDLGLFF. The CDR3, as DNA: TGTGCCAGCACCTCGTCGGACCTGGGGCTGTTTTTT.

Note on this clone: The same CDR3 is also encoded by other DNA sequences in this sample. V usage is TRBV30 and J usage is TRBJ1-6; D is unclear. V lost 0 bases and J 5 bases, leaving 5 bases between the germline ends. Per the germline V gene, CDR1 is GTSNPN and CDR2 is SVGIG (reference sequence). The length of the CDR3 is 13 residues. CDR3 nucleotide sequence: TGTGCCTGGAGTGTGCAGGATAATTCACCCCTCCACTTT. It encodes CAWSVQDNSPLHF. Supplemented by reference TRBV30 and TRBJ1-6, the full variable domain reads SQTIHQWPATLVQPVGSPLSLECTVEGTSNPNLYWYRQAAGRGLQLLFYSVGIGQISSEVPQNLSASRPQDRQFILSSKKLLLSDSGFYLCAWSVQDNSPLHFGNGTRLTVT.

V usage is TRBV5-3 and J usage is TRBJ2-5, with a possible D match to TRBD2 (5 bases). TRBV5-3 is an ORF; its function is uncertain. This CDR3 region has 14 residues. Trimming pared 2 bases from V and 2 bases from J, leaving 10 bases between. The CDR3 spells CARSLVGKQETQYF. CDR3 in DNA: TGTGCCAGAAGCTTAGTCGGGAAACAAGAGACCCAGTACTTC.

This chain uses TRBV5-1 with TRBJ1-4; D unclear. The V gene lost 0 bases and the J gene lost 5 bases, with 8 bases spanning the gap. Germline V gene lookup returns CDR1 SGHRS and CDR2 YFSETQ. This CDR3 is built from 14 residues. CDR3: CASSLAFQNEKLFF. DNA of the CDR3: TGCGCCAGCAGCTTGGCCTTTCAGAATGAAAAACTGTTTTTT.

This clone came up once. The chain is built from TRBV14 and TRBJ2-3; TRBD1 matches at 8 bases. Germline V gene lookup returns CDR1 SGHDN and CDR2 FVKESK. The J segment lost 6 bases and the V segment lost 2 bases, leaving 13 bases of the junction unmatched. The CDR3 has 17 amino acids. In nucleotides, the CDR3 is TGTGCCAGCAGCCAAAGGACAGGGTGGCGTCTTGGGGATACGCAGTATTTT. Translating it yields CASSQRTGWRLGDTQYF.

The chain is built from TRBV28 and TRBJ1-1; D possibly corresponds to TRBD1 (5 bases). CDR3 size: 15 residues. V was trimmed by 6 bases and J by 1 base, leaving 15 bases between them. Germline V gene sequence: CDR1 MDHEN, CDR2 SYDVKM. For the CDR3, the DNA is TGTGCCAGCAGCCCAACCCCCACAGGGAACACTGAAGCTTTCTTT. Translation gives CASSPTPTGNTEAFF.

CDR3 DNA sequence: TGTGCCAGCAGCGATAGGGGGACAGGGCATGAAAAACTGTTTTTT. Amino acids: CASSDRGTGHEKLFF. This rearrangement joins TRBV7-6 to TRBJ1-4; the match to TRBD1 covers 9 bases. This CDR3 is 15 amino acids long. V dropped 5 bases and J dropped 6; count of bases not matched to a gene: 7. From germline, CDR1 is SGHVS and CDR2 FNYEAQ.

The gene calls are TRBV7-8 and TRBJ1-5; D is undetermined. V lost 3 bases to trimming and J lost 6 bases, with 9 bases between them. Germline loops: CDR1 SGHVS, CDR2 FQNEAQ. This CDR3 spans 13 amino acids. CDR3 amino acids: CASSLTMGQPQHF. CDR3 coding DNA: TGTGCCAGCAGCTTGACAATGGGTCAGCCCCAGCATTTT.

The J gene is TRBJ1-5, the V gene TRBV5-1; D is perhaps TRBD1 (5 bases). V lost 4 bases and J lost 4, with 12 bases in between. Germline V gives CDR1 SGHRS, CDR2 YFSETQ. The length of the CDR3 is 14 residues. CDR3 coding DNA: TGCGCCAGCAGCCCTAGGGGTGGAAATCAGCCCCAGCATTTT. Amino acids: CASSPRGGNQPQHF. The whole variable domain, remainder taken from reference TRBV5-1 and TRBJ1-5, is KAGVTQTPRYLIKTRGQQVTLSCSPISGHRSVSWYQQTPGQGLQFLFEYFSETQRNKGNFPGRFSGRQFSNSRSEMNVSTLELGDSALYLCASSPRGGNQPQHFGDGTRLSIL.

As for this clone: At one boundary the junction diverges from the germline segment, which might be a read error. J is TRBJ2-3 and V is TRBV7-7; TRBD2 agrees at 7 bases. The CDR3 length is 14 residues. Germline CDR1 is SSHAT and CDR2 is FNYEAQ (reference sequence). Here the CDR3 DNA reads TGTGCTAGCAGCATGGGACTACACCCAGATACGCAGTATTTT. Protein product: CASSMGLHPDTQYF.

This clone was seen more than once but under ten times. The chain couples TRBV14 to TRBJ1-3; D is unclear. The germline gives CDR1 SGHDN, CDR2 FVKESK. Trimming took 4 bases from V and 0 from J, leaving 4 bases between them. The CDR3 has 13 residues. DNA of the CDR3: TGTGCCAGCAGCCTGAACTCTGGAAACACCATATATTTT. Translation: CASSLNSGNTIYF.

The genes are TRBV11-1 and TRBJ2-7; D unclear. The CDR3 runs 12 residues. Trimming cost V 1 base and J 3 bases, with 4 bases left between them. Germline loops: CDR1 SGHAT, CDR2 FQDESV (reference sequence). The CDR3 here is CASSLVVYEQYF. For the CDR3, the DNA is TGTGCCAGCAGCTTAGTGGTCTACGAGCAGTACTTC.

This chain connects TRBV7-2 to TRBJ1-6; D is ambiguous. CDR1 and CDR2 from the germline V gene are SGHTA and FQGNSA. Trimming cost V 2 bases and J 0 bases, with 11 bases left between them. This CDR3 region has 17 residues. The CDR3 spells CASSLLAESSYNSPLHF. Here the CDR3 DNA reads TGTGCCAGCAGCTTATTGGCAGAGAGCTCCTATAATTCACCCCTCCACTTT.

The chain joins TRBV7-2 to TRBJ1-2; D is undetermined. V was shortened by 5 bases and J by 2 bases, with 9 bases between the two germline ends. This CDR3 region has 13 residues. Germline V gene lookup returns CDR1 SGHTA and CDR2 FQGNSA. The CDR3 loop is CASSPPGNYGYTF. The CDR3, as DNA: TGTGCCAGCAGCCCCCCAGGCAACTATGGCTACACCTTC.

As DNA, the CDR3 is TGTGCCAGCAGCCCCGGGACAGGGGGCGGAAGCAATCAGCCCCAGCATTTT. This codes for CASSPGTGGGSNQPQHF. The rearrangement links TRBV28 to TRBJ1-5; 12 nucleotides agree with TRBD1. J gave up 1 base and V 6 bases, and 7 bases lay outside the gene matches. The CDR3 has 17 amino acids. The V gene's germline CDR1 is MDHEN and CDR2 SYDVKM.

The rearrangement uses TRBV9 and TRBJ2-3; 8 nucleotides line up with TRBD1. V gave up 4 bases and J gave up 2 bases; unmatched junction bases: 9. CDR1 and CDR2 (germline): SGDLS, YYNGEE. The CDR3 is 16 residues long. CDR3 amino acids: CASSQGAGAFTDTQYF. The CDR3 nucleotides are TGTGCCAGCAGCCAGGGGGCAGGGGCCTTCACAGATACGCAGTATTTT.

The genes are TRBV7-8 and TRBJ1-5; D is undetermined. CDR1 SGHVS and CDR2 FQNEAQ come from the germline V gene. Trimming removed 4 bases at V and 0 bases at J, with 13 bases between. This CDR3 region has 16 residues. As DNA, the CDR3 is TGTGCCAGCAGCTCAACGGGTAGTTATAGCAATCAGCCCCAGCATTTT. Protein sequence: CASSSTGSYSNQPQHF.

This chain links TRBV6-6 with TRBJ1-6, with D unresolved. The CDR3 loop spans 17 amino acids. The germline V gene encodes CDR1 MNHNY and CDR2 SVGAGI (reference sequence). V gave up 5 bases and J gave up 7 bases, with 21 bases separating them. The CDR3, as DNA: TGTGCCAGCAGTCCTCTTAGATCTCCTGCGGGGAATTCACCCCTCCACTTT. Amino acid sequence: CASSPLRSPAGNSPLHF.

The gene calls are TRBV7-9 and TRBJ2-5; tentatively, D is TRBD1 (5 bases). Germline lookup yields CDR1 SEHNR and CDR2 FQNEAQ (reference sequence). The V end lost 4 bases, the J end lost 3 bases, and 15 bases lay between the germline ends. This CDR3 has 15 amino acids. In nucleotides, the CDR3 is TGTGCCAGCAGCTCCTATGGGGCTACCAAAGAGACCCAGTACTTC. Residues: CASSSYGATKETQYF.

This chain joins TRBV5-1 and TRBJ2-1, with D unresolved. V was cut by 0 bases and J by 3 bases, with 10 bases left in between. Germline CDR1 SGHRS, CDR2 YFSETQ. CDR3 size: 15 residues. CDR3 region: CASSLAALNYNEQFF. CDR3 sequence (DNA): TGCGCCAGCAGCTTGGCGGCCCTCAACTACAATGAGCAGTTCTTC.

The chain is built from TRBV24-1 and TRBJ2-7; D possibly matches TRBD1 or TRBD2 (5 bases each). The CDR3 covers 15 residues. Germline V CDR1 and CDR2: KGHDR, SFDVKD. The germline V and J ends were trimmed by 4 bases and 5 bases, with 17 bases remaining between them. This CDR3 is CATSDHGTGLNEQYF. The CDR3 bases are TGTGCCACCAGTGACCACGGGACGGGCCTGAACGAGCAGTACTTC.

J is TRBJ2-2 and V is TRBV5-6, with D tentatively TRBD1 (7 bases). Trimming left V 4 bases short and J 5 bases short, with 18 bases between. Looked up from germline, CDR1 is SGHDT and CDR2 is YYEEEE. The length of the CDR3 is 16 residues. The CDR3 coding sequence is TGTGCCAGCAGCCACACTATTCAGGGGGGTACCGGGGAGCTGTTTTTT. Its protein product is CASSHTIQGGTGELFF.

The J gene is TRBJ1-1, the V gene TRBV20-1; 8 bases align to TRBD1. J was trimmed by 3 bases and V by 3 bases; bases with no gene match: 3. The CDR3 is 13 amino acids. Germline loops: CDR1 DFQATT, CDR2 SNEGSKA (reference sequence). The CDR3 region has the DNA TGCAGTGCTAGTGTACAGGGGGACACTGAAGCTTTCTTT. This gives the protein CSASVQGDTEAFF.

The chain uses TRBV6-5 and TRBJ1-1; 7 bases agree with TRBD1. V trimming: 9 bases; J trimming: 5 bases; junction bases outside the gene matches: 12. CDR3 length equals 14 residues. CDR1 and CDR2 (germline): MNHEY, SVGAGI. In DNA form, the CDR3 reads TGTGCCAGTAATTCAGGGGGTTCTTGGACTGAAGCTTTCTTT. This codes for CASNSGGSWTEAFF.

The chain joins TRBV9 to TRBJ1-6; D may be TRBD1 (5 bases). Germline V gene sequence: CDR1 SGDLS, CDR2 YYNGEE. This CDR3 is 15 amino acids long. The V end was cut by 4 bases, the J end by 5 bases, with 13 bases between. The CDR3 DNA sequence: TGTGCCAGCAGCTCCAGTGACAGTCATAATTCACCCCTCCACTTT. Translated: CASSSSDSHNSPLHF.